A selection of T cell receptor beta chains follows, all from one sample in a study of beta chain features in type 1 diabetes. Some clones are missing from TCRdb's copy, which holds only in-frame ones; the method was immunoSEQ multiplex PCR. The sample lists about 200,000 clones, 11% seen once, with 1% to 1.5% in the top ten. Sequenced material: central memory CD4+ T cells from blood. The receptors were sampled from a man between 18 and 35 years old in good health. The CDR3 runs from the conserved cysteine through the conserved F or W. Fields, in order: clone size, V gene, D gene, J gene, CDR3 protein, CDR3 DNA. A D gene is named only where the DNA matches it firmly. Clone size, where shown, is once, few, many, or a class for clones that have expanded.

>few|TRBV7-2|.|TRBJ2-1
CASSLDLGQVWFF
TGTGCCAGCAGCTTAGATTTGGGGCAGGTATGGTTCTTC
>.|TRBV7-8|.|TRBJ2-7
CASSLVGAARGQVSYEQYF
TGTGCCAGCAGCTTAGTGGGTGCGGCAAGAGGCCAGGTATCCTACGAGCAGTACTTC
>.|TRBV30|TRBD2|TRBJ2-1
CAWRTSGRGEQFF
TGTGCCTGGAGGACTAGCGGGCGGGGAGAGCAGTTCTTC
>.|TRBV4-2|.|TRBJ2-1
CASSLAGGNEQFF
TGTGCCAGCAGCCTGGCCGGGGGCAATGAGCAGTTCTTC
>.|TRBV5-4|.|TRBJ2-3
CASSFGTRGRDTQYF
TGTGCCAGCAGCTTCGGGACCCGTGGTAGGGATACGCAGTATTTT
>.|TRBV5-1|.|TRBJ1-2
CASSLGPGNYGYTF
TGCGCCAGCAGCTTGGGACCTGGAAACTATGGCTACACCTTC
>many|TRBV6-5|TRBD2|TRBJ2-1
CASSYTSGVSYNEQFF
TGTGCCAGCAGTTACACTAGCGGGGTCTCCTACAATGAGCAGTTCTTC
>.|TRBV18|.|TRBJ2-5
CASSFLTVEETQYF
TGTGCCAGCTCATTCCTTACCGTCGAGGAGACCCAGTACTTC
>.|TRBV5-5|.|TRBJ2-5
CASSEHRAMTQYF
TGTGCCAGCAGCGAGCACCGCGCTATGACCCAGTACTTC
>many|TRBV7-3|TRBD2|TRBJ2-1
CASSLAAHNEQFF
TGTGCCAGCAGCCTAGCGGCCCACAATGAGCAGTTCTTC
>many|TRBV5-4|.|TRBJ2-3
CASRLGGTDTQYF
TGTGCCAGCAGATTAGGAGGCACAGATACGCAGTATTTT
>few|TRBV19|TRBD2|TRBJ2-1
CASSSSGTSAIIQFF
TGTGCCAGTAGTTCCTCCGGGACTAGCGCCATTATACAGTTCTTC
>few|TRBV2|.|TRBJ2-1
CASRYERAAWYEQFF
TGTGCCAGCAGATACGAGCGGGCCGCGTGGTATGAGCAGTTCTTC
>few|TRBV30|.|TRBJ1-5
CAWSTGGSNQPQHF
TGTGCCTGGAGTACCGGGGGAAGCAATCAGCCCCAGCATTTT
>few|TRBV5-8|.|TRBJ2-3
CASSFLKASADTQYF
TGTGCCAGCAGCTTCTTAAAGGCTAGCGCAGATACGCAGTATTTT
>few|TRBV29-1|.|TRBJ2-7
CSVAGYSYEQYF
TGCAGCGTTGCGGGGTACTCCTACGAGCAGTACTTC
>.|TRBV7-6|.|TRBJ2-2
CASSLVSGPNTGELFF
TGTGCCAGCAGCTTAGTGAGCGGACCCAACACCGGGGAGCTGTTTTTT
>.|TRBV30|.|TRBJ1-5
CAWTLGTYSNQPQHF
TGTGCCTGGACCCTCGGGACCTATAGCAATCAGCCCCAGCATTTT
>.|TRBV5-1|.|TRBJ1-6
CASSLLGPTNSPLHF
TGCGCCAGCAGCTTGTTGGGACCGACAAATTCACCCCTCCACTTT
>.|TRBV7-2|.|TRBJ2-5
CASSLGAGNQETQYF
TGTGCCAGCAGCTTAGGGGCGGGAAACCAAGAGACCCAGTACTTC
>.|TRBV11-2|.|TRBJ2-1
CASSLEVEGEQFF
TGTGCCAGCAGCTTAGAAGTCGAGGGAGAGCAGTTCTTC
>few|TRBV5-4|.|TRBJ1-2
CASSNVQGNPNYGYTF
TGTGCCAGCAGCAACGTCCAGGGCAACCCTAACTATGGCTACACCTTC
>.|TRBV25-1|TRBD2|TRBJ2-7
CASSETTSRTYEQYF
TGTGCCAGCAGTGAGACGACTAGCCGAACCTACGAGCAGTACTTC
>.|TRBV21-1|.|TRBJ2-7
CASSVRDRGDEQYF
TGTGCCAGCAGCGTCCGGGACAGGGGGGATGAGCAGTACTTC
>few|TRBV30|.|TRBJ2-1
CAWAPGSSADEQFF
TGTGCCTGGGCGCCTGGGAGTAGCGCCGATGAGCAGTTCTTC
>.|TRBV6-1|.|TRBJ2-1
CASSDRPDSYNEQFF
TGTGCCAGCAGTGATAGGCCAGACTCCTACAATGAGCAGTTCTTC
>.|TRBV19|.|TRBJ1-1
CASSMPGMNTEAFF
TGTGCCAGTAGTATGCCCGGAATGAACACTGAAGCTTTCTTT
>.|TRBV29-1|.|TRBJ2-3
CSVASTRTDTQYF
TGCAGCGTTGCCAGTACCCGCACAGATACGCAGTATTTT
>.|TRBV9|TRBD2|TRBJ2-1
CASSVGSGRGSEQFF
TGTGCCAGCAGCGTAGGCAGCGGGAGAGGCAGTGAGCAGTTCTTC
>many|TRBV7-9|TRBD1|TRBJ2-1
CAIPLHDRDNEQFF
TGTGCCATCCCCCTCCATGACAGGGACAATGAGCAGTTCTTC
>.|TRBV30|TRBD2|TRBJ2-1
CAWDPRGGAGPDNEQFF
TGTGCCTGGGACCCTCGGGGGGGCGCAGGACCCGACAATGAGCAGTTCTTC
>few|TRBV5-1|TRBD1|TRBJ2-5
CASSLRDSGETQYF
TGCGCCAGCAGCTTAAGGGACAGTGGAGAGACCCAGTACTTC
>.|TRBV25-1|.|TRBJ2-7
CASSEWRTKTYEQYF
TGTGCCAGCAGTGAATGGAGGACGAAAACCTACGAGCAGTACTTC
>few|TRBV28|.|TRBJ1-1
CASSSLTQGIGLNTEAFF
TGTGCCAGCAGTTCCCTTACTCAGGGGATCGGTCTGAACACTGAAGCTTTCTTT
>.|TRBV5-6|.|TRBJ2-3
CASSLFGADTQYF
TGTGCCAGCAGCTTGTTCGGGGCAGATACGCAGTATTTT
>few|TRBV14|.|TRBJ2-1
CASSLIMGPYNEQFF
TGTGCCAGCAGCCTCATTATGGGGCCATACAATGAGCAGTTCTTC
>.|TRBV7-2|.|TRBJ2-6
CASSLQGRSGANVLTF
TGTGCCAGCAGCTTACAGGGTCGCTCTGGGGCCAACGTCCTGACTTTC
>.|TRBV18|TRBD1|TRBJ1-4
CASSPWDSNEKLFF
TGTGCCAGCTCACCCTGGGACAGCAATGAAAAACTGTTTTTT
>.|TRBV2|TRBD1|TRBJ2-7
CASGDRPKIYEQYF
TGTGCCAGCGGGGACAGGCCCAAAATCTACGAGCAGTACTTC
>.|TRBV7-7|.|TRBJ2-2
CASSLAQSGELFF
TGTGCTAGCAGCTTAGCACAATCCGGGGAGCTGTTTTTT
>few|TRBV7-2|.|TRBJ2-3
CASSLASLGGISTDTQYF
TGTGCCAGCAGCTTAGCGTCCCTTGGCGGGATTAGCACAGATACGCAGTATTTT
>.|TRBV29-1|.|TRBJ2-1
CSVEAASYNEQFF
TGCAGCGTTGAGGCGGCATCCTACAATGAGCAGTTCTTC
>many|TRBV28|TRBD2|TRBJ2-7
CAIQSGRVSYEQYF
TGTGCCATCCAGAGCGGGAGGGTCTCCTACGAGCAGTACTTC
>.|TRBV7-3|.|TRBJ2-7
CASSLTGGGYEQYF
TGTGCCAGCAGCTTAACAGGGGGAGGCTACGAGCAGTACTTC
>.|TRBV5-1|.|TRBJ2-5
CASSPEGREETQYF
TGCGCCAGCAGCCCGGAAGGCAGGGAAGAGACCCAGTACTTC
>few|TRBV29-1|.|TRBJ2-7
CSVGKDTYEQYF
TGCAGCGTGGGGAAGGACACATACGAGCAGTACTTC
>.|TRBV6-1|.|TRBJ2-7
CASSRYEQYF
TGTGCCAGCAGTCGCTACGAGCAGTACTTC
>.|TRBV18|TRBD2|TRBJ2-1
CASSPPVVSGRIHEQFF
TGTGCCAGCTCACCACCGGTTGTTAGCGGGAGAATCCATGAGCAGTTCTTC
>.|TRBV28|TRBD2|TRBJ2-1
CASRPVGTSGRTHLFF
TGTGCCAGCAGGCCCGTTGGGACTAGCGGGAGGACCCACCTGTTCTTC
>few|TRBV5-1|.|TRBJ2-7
CASSERGRGYEQYF
TGCGCCAGCAGCGAACGGGGCAGGGGATACGAGCAGTACTTC
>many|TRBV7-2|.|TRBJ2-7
CASSSRTLISYEQYF
TGTGCCAGCAGCTCCCGGACACTAATCTCCTACGAGCAGTACTTC
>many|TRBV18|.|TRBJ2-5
CASSPGYQETQYF
TGTGCCAGCTCACCTGGCTACCAAGAGACCCAGTACTTC
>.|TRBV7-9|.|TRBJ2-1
CASSLKADGEQFF
TGTGCCAGCAGCTTAAAAGCCGACGGGGAGCAGTTCTTC